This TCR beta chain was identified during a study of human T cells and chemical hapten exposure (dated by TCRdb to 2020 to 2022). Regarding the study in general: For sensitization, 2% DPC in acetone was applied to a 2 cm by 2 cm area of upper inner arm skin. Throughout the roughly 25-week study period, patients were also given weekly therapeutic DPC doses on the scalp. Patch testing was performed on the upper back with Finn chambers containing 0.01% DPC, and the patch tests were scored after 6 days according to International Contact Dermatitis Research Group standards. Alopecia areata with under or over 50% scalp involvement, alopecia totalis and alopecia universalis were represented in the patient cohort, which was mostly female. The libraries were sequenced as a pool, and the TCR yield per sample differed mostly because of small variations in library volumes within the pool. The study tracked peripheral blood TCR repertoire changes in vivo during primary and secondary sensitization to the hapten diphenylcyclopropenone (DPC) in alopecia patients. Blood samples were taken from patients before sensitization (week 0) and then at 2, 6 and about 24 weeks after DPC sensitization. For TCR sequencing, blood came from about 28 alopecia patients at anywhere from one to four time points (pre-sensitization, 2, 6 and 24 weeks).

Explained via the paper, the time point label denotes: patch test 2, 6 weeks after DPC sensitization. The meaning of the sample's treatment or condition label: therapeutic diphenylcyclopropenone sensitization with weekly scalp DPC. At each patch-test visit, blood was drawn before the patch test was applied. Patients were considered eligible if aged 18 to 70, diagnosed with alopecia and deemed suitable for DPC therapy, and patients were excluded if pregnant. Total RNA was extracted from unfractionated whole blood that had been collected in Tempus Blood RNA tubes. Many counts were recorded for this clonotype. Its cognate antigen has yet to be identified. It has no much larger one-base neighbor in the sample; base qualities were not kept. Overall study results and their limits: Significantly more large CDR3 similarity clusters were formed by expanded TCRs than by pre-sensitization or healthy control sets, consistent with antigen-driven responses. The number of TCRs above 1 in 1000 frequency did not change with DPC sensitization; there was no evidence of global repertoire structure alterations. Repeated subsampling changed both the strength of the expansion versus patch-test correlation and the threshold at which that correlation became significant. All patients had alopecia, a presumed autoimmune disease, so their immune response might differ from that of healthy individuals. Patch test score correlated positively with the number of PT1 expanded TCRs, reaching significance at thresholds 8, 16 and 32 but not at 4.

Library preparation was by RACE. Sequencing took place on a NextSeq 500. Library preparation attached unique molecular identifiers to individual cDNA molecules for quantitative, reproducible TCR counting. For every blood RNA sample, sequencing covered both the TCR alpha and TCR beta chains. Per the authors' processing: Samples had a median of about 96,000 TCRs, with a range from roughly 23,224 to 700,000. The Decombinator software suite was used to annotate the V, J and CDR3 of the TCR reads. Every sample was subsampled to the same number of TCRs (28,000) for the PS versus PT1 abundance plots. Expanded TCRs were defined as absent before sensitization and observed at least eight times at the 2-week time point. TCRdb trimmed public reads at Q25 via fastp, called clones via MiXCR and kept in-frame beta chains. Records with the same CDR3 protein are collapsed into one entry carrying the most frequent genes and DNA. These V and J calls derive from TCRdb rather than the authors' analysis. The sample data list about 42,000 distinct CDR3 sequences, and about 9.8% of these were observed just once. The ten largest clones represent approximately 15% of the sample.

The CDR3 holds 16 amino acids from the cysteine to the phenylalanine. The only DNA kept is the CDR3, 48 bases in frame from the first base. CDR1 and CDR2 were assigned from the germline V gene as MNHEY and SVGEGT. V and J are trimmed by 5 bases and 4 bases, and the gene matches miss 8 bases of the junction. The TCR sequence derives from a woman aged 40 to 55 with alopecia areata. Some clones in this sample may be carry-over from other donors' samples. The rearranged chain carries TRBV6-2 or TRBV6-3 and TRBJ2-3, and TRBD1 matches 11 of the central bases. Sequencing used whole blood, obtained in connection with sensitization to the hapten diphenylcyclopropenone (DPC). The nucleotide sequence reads TGTGCCAGCAGTCGTCTTCCGGGACAGGGGGCAGATACGCAGTATTTT. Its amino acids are CASSRLPGQGADTQYF.